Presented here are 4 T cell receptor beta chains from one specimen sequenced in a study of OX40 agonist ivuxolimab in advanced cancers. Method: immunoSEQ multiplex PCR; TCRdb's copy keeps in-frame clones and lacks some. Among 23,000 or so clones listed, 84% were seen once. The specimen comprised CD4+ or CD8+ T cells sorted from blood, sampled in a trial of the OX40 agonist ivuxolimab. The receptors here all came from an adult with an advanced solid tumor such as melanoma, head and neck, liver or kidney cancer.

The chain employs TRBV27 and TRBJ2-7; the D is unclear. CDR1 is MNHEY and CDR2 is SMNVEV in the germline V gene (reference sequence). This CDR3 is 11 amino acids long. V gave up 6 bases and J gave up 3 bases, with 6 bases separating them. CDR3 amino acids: CASREGYEQYF. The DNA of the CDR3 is TGTGCCAGCAGAGAAGGCTACGAGCAGTACTTC.

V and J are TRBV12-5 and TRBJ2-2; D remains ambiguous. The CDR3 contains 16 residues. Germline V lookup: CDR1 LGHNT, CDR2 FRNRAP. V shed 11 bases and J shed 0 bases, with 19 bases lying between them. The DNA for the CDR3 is TGTGCTTGCCCACCGAATGGGGTCTCGAACACCGGGGAGCTGTTTTTT. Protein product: CACPPNGVSNTGELFF.

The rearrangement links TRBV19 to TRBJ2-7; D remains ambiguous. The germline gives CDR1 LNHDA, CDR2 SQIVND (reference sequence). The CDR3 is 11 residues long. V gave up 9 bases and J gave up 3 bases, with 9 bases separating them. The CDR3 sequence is CASGPNYEQYF. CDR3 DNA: TGTGCCAGCGGACCTAACTACGAGCAGTACTTC. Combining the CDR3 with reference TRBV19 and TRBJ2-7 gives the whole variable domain DGGITQSPKYLFRKEGQNVTLSCEQNLNHDAMYWYRQDPGQGLRLIYYSQIVNDFQKGDIAEGYSVSREKKESFPLTVTSAQKNPTAFYLCASGPNYEQYFGPGTRLTVT.

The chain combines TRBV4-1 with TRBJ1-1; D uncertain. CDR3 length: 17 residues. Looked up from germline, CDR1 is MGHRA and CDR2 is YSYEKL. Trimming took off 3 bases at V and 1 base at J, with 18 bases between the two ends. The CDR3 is CASSHELTGITNTEAFF. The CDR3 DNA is TGCGCCAGCAGCCATGAGCTGACCGGGATAACGAACACTGAAGCTTTCTTT.